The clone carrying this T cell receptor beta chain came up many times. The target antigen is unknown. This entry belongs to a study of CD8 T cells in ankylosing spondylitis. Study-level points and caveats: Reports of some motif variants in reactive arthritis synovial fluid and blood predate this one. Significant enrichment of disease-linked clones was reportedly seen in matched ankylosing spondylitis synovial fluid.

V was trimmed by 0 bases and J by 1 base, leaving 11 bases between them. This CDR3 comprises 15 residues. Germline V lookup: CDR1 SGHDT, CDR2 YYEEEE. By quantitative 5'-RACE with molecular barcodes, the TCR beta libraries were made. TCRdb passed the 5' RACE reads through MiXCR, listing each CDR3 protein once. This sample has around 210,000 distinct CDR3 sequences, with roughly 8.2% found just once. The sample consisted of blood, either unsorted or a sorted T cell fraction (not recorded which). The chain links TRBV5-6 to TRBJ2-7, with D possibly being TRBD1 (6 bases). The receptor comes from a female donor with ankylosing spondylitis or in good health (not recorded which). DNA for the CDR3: TGTGCCAGCAGCTTGGCCTTAGGGGGATCCTACGAGCAGTACTTC. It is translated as CASSLALGGSYEQYF.